The 30 T cell receptor beta chains below all came from one sample that was sequenced in a study of identical twins. One entry per CDR3 protein results from TCRdb running MiXCR on the 5' RACE reads. The table shows 690,000 or so distinct CDR3 sequences, with 8.6% occurring only once. The sample was also reused in another study, on yellow fever vaccine responses in identical twins.

Sample: PBMCs. These receptors came from a woman aged 18-29 years in good health.

V gene TRBV20-1 combines with J gene TRBJ2-7, with D unresolved. The CDR3 spans 13 residues. The ends were cut back, 3 bases at V and 3 bases at J, with 12 bases in the middle. Germline CDR1 reads DFQATT; CDR2 reads SNEGSKA (reference sequence). The CDR3 here is CSARYNQDYEQYF. The DNA for the CDR3 is TGCAGTGCTAGGTACAATCAGGACTACGAGCAGTACTTC.

CDR3 loop: CASSLGGRSPLGELFF. The CDR3 region has the DNA TGTGCCAGCAGCTTAGGCGGGAGAAGTCCGCTCGGGGAGCTGTTTTTT. This sequence joins TRBV7-9 and TRBJ2-2, with 7 bases identical to TRBD2. J was trimmed by 7 bases and V by 1 base; bases with no gene match: 9. Germline values: CDR1 SEHNR, CDR2 FQNEAQ (reference sequence). The CDR3 is 16 residues long.

In this sample, this clonotype turned up many times. The chain employs TRBV28 and TRBJ2-7; 10 nucleotides align to TRBD1. Germline loops: CDR1 MDHEN, CDR2 SYDVKM. With V trimmed by 3 bases and J by 6 bases, 8 bases remained unmatched. The CDR3 has 15 residues. CDR3 in amino acids: CASSFPRRDRGEQYF. The DNA of the CDR3 is TGTGCCAGCAGTTTCCCTCGGAGGGACAGGGGCGAGCAGTACTTC.

The genes are TRBV21-1 and TRBJ2-1. TRBV21-1 is reported as a pseudogene. CDR3 length equals 14 residues. This CDR3 reads CASSKGKTGDEQFF. The CDR3 region has the DNA TGTGCCAGCAGCAAAGGTAAAACTGGCGATGAGCAGTTCTTC.

This clonotype was seen at least ten times. The genes are TRBV24-1 and TRBJ2-5, with unresolved D. Germline V lookup: CDR1 KGHDR, CDR2 SFDVKD. The CDR3 sequence is 14 residues long. The V end lost 4 bases, the J end lost 4 bases, and 12 bases lay between the germline ends. The CDR3 nucleotides are TGTGCCACCAGTGACTTTCGGGCGGCAGAGACCCAGTACTTC. This gives the protein CATSDFRAAETQYF.

This clonotype was counted once. This chain uses TRBV24-1 with TRBJ2-7; 8 bases line up with TRBD1. J gave up 2 bases and V 4 bases, and 12 bases lay outside the gene matches. CDR3 size: 17 residues. The V gene's germline CDR1 is KGHDR and CDR2 SFDVKD. Here the CDR3 DNA reads TGTGCCACCAGTGACCCCCTAAACCGACAGGGGCCCTACGAGCAGTACTTC. Its translation: CATSDPLNRQGPYEQYF.

This chain joins TRBV7-8 and TRBJ2-1; the D is unclear. Germline assignment: CDR1 SGHVS and CDR2 FQNEAQ. The CDR3 extends over 15 amino acids. Trimming left V 2 bases short and J 6 bases short, with 14 bases between. The CDR3 region has the DNA TGTGCCAGCAGCTTACAGTCCCAATCTAGCAATGAGCAGTTCTTC. Translated: CASSLQSQSSNEQFF.

There are many counts of this clonotype. The chain combines TRBV5-1 with TRBJ2-3; D might be TRBD2 (6 bases). V lost 0 bases, J lost 0 bases, and 8 bases lay in between. The CDR3 runs 15 residues. CDR1 SGHRS and CDR2 YFSETQ come from the germline V gene. CDR3 coding DNA: TGCGCCAGCAGCTTGGCCGGGACTAGCACAGATACGCAGTATTTT. It translates to CASSLAGTSTDTQYF.

A few counts support this clonotype. The chain joins TRBV7-9 to TRBJ2-1, with 9 nucleotides matching TRBD1. The J segment lost 6 bases and the V segment lost 4 bases, leaving 10 bases of the junction unmatched. CDR1 and CDR2 from the germline V gene are SEHNR and FQNEAQ (reference sequence). The CDR3 extends over 16 amino acids. The CDR3 reads CASSSPFGTGSNEQFF. The DNA of the CDR3 is TGTGCCAGCAGCTCGCCTTTTGGGACAGGGTCCAATGAGCAGTTCTTC.

This clonotype came up many times. This chain links TRBV20-1 with TRBJ2-7; 9 bases fit TRBD1. Trimming took 6 bases from V and 0 from J; bases not matched to a gene: 6. This CDR3 region has 14 residues. Per germline, CDR1 DFQATT and CDR2 SNEGSKA (reference sequence). The CDR3 here is CSAPGTGLSYEQYF. CDR3 sequence (DNA): TGCAGTGCGCCTGGGACAGGGCTCTCCTACGAGCAGTACTTC.

This clonotype was found many times. The rearrangement joins TRBV2 to TRBJ2-1; D is perhaps TRBD1 (6 bases). CDR1 SNHLY and CDR2 FYNNEI come from the germline V gene. V dropped 4 bases and J dropped 0 bases, with 16 bases sitting between them. The CDR3 consists of 17 residues. CDR3 sequence: CASSALQGLSSYNEQFF. DNA of the CDR3: TGTGCCAGCAGTGCCCTACAGGGCTTGAGCTCCTACAATGAGCAGTTCTTC.

This clonotype was detected a few times. The V and J genes are TRBV18 and TRBJ2-7; the D call may be TRBD1 or TRBD2 (5 bases each). CDR3 length equals 18 residues. Germline assignment: CDR1 KGHSH and CDR2 LQKENI. Trimming took off 5 bases at V and 3 bases at J, with 26 bases between the two ends. Written as DNA, the CDR3 is TGTGCCAGCTCAGCTCAACGTCCGGGGCAAACTATCGTCTACGAGCAGTACTTC. This encodes CASSAQRPGQTIVYEQYF.

This clonotype was recorded at least ten times. The genes are TRBV4-3 and TRBJ2-2, with TRBD2 matching 7 bases. Trimming removed 0 bases from V and 9 bases from J; junction bases left unmatched: 19. The CDR3 contains 19 residues. The V gene's germline CDR1 is LGHNA and CDR2 YSLEER. The CDR3 DNA follows: TGCGCCAGCAGCCAAGATCCGTGGTCCGCGGGGGTCGCCGGTCGGGAGCTGTTTTTT. Translation: CASSQDPWSAGVAGRELFF.

A few counts support this clonotype. The chain is built from TRBV29-1 and TRBJ2-5; 7 bases match TRBD2. The junction had 7 bases not matched to a gene; V was cut back by 5 bases and J by 1 base. The CDR3 runs 14 residues. In germline, CDR1 is SQVTM, CDR2 ANQGSEA. The CDR3 is CSVRLREAQETQYF. For the CDR3, the DNA is TGCAGCGTTCGATTACGGGAGGCCCAAGAGACCCAGTACTTC.

Only a few counts were recorded for this clonotype. V and J are TRBV28 and TRBJ2-1; 11 bases align to TRBD2. The V gene end was trimmed by 6 bases and the J gene end by 0 bases; junction bases not matched to a gene: 7. The length of the CDR3 is 17 residues. The germline V gene has CDR1 MDHEN and CDR2 SYDVKM. The CDR3 here is CASSSGLAAYSYNEQFF. CDR3 nucleotide sequence: TGTGCCAGCAGCTCGGGACTAGCGGCATACTCCTACAATGAGCAGTTCTTC.

This clonotype was seen at least ten times. J is TRBJ2-7 and V is TRBV20-1; D not certain. V was shortened by 0 bases and J by 0 bases, with 12 bases between the two germline ends. The CDR3 runs to 15 residues. The germline CDR1 and CDR2 sequences are DFQATT and SNEGSKA (reference sequence). Here the CDR3 DNA reads TGCAGTGCTAGAGATTCAAGCCTCAGCTCCTACGAGCAGTACTTC. Translating gives CSARDSSLSSYEQYF.

V gene TRBV21-1 combines with J gene TRBJ2-7; the table's D call, TRBD1, has no DNA check behind it. TRBV21-1 is annotated as a pseudogene. The CDR3 totals 17 residues. DNA of the CDR3: TGTGCCAGCAGCAAAGGGAGGACCGGGACAGGCCCCTCGGAGCAGTACTTC. Translating gives CASSKGRTGTGPSEQYF.

The CDR3 DNA reads as TGTGCCAGCAGCCAATTGGGCCGTAGAGGCGCAGATACGCAGTATTTT. Residues: CASSQLGRRGADTQYF. The chain is built from TRBV3-1 and TRBJ2-3; the D is unclear. Trimming shortened V by 2 bases and J by 4 bases, and 16 bases separated the two germline ends. In germline, CDR1 is LGHDT, CDR2 YNNKEL (reference sequence). The CDR3 loop spans 16 amino acids.

This clonotype has ten or more counts. The genes are TRBV7-2 and TRBJ2-1, with D perhaps assigned TRBD1 or TRBD2 (6 bases each). CDR1 and CDR2 from the germline V gene are SGHTA and FQGNSA. The CDR3 has 14 residues. With 2 bases removed from V and 9 bases from J, the gap between germline ends came to 14 bases. In nucleotides, the CDR3 is TGTGCCAGCAGCTTAAGGGGGGCTGTTGGTGAGCAGTTCTTC. This codes for CASSLRGAVGEQFF.

This rearrangement joins TRBV28 to TRBJ2-7; 8 bases are a match to TRBD1. CDR1 is MDHEN, CDR2 SYDVKM, per germline. The ends lost 4 bases at V and 1 base at J; junction bases unmatched: 9. The CDR3 loop spans 16 amino acids. The CDR3 DNA reads TGTGCCAGCAGTTGGGATTGGGACAGGCATTCCTACGAGCAGTACTTC. It yields the protein CASSWDWDRHSYEQYF.

There are many counts of this clonotype. The rearrangement uses TRBV15 and TRBJ2-3; 9 nucleotides line up with TRBD1. Germline assignment: CDR1 LNHNV and CDR2 YYDKDF (reference sequence). The V segment lost 2 bases and the J segment 4 bases; nucleotides outside the gene matches: 4. The CDR3 has 15 amino acids. The CDR3: CATSRNRGLPDTQYF. The CDR3 DNA reads TGTGCCACCAGCAGAAACAGGGGGCTCCCAGATACGCAGTATTTT.

V gene TRBV7-3 combines with J gene TRBJ2-2, with TRBD2 matching 10 bases. With 1 base clipped from V and 6 bases from J, the junction kept 5 bases outside the gene matches. Germline CDR1 SGHTA, CDR2 FQGTGA. This CDR3 comprises 16 residues. The CDR3: CASSLRSGGVSGELFF. The DNA of the CDR3 is TGTGCCAGCAGCTTAAGAAGCGGGGGGGTTTCCGGGGAGCTGTTTTTT.

The chain combines TRBV10-3 with TRBJ2-3; the D is unclear. CDR3 length: 11 residues. The germline V gene encodes CDR1 ENHRY and CDR2 SYGVKD. V shed 10 bases and J shed 2 bases, with 7 bases lying between them. The CDR3 nucleotides read TGTGCCACTCGCCTCACAGATACGCAGTATTTT. Translation: CATRLTDTQYF.

This clonotype was detected a few times. This sequence joins TRBV6-6 and TRBJ2-5, with TRBD2 identical over 8 bases. The CDR3 runs 11 residues. Germline V gene sequence: CDR1 MNHNY, CDR2 SVGAGI (reference sequence). J lost 12 bases, V lost 6 bases, and 6 bases had no gene match. CDR3 coding DNA: TGTGCCAGCAGGAGCGGGAGCTGGGAGTACTTC. This translates into CASRSGSWEYF.

V and J are TRBV7-9 and TRBJ2-1, with a weak D call TRBD2 (6 bases). This CDR3 spans 15 amino acids. CDR1 is SEHNR and CDR2 is FQNEAQ in the germline V gene (reference sequence). V was cut by 5 bases and J by 8 bases, with 19 bases left in between. As DNA, the CDR3 is TGTGCCAGCAGCCCGCGGGACGGCAATCGCGATGAGCAGTTCTTC. It encodes CASSPRDGNRDEQFF.

This chain connects TRBV11-3 to TRBJ2-7; unclear D gene. Trimming took 1 base from V and 7 from J, leaving 11 bases between them. Germline V CDR1 and CDR2: SGHNT, YENEEA. The CDR3 runs to 13 residues. CDR3 amino acids: CASSLGPAREQYF. CDR3 bases: TGTGCCAGCAGCTTAGGACCGGCTAGGGAGCAGTACTTC. Looking up the rest from reference TRBV11-3 and TRBJ2-7 gives the full variable domain: EAGVVQSPRYKIIEKKQPVAFWCNPISGHNTLYWYLQNLGQGPELLIRYENEEAVDDSQLPKDRFSAERLKGVDSTLKIQPAELGDSAVYLCASSLGPAREQYFGPGTRLTVT.

The CDR3 protein is CASSYGGRADTGELFF. The CDR3 DNA reads TGTGCCAGCAGTTATGGCGGGAGGGCCGACACCGGGGAGCTGTTTTTT. V is TRBV6-5 and J is TRBJ2-2; 9 bases are a match to TRBD2. Germline loops: CDR1 MNHEY, CDR2 SVGAGI. V was pared by 3 bases and J by 3 bases, with 5 bases of the junction left unmatched. The CDR3 runs 16 residues.

The sample holds a few counts of this clonotype. V is TRBV5-6 and J is TRBJ2-7; no clear D. The CDR3 contains 15 residues. CDR1 and CDR2 from the germline V gene are SGHDT and YYEEEE. The germline V and J ends were trimmed by 2 bases and 1 base, with 13 bases remaining between them. The CDR3 loop is CASSFLGIESYEQYF. CDR3 nucleotides: TGTGCCAGCAGCTTTCTGGGAATTGAATCCTACGAGCAGTACTTC.

This clonotype appeared many times. V gene TRBV7-9 combines with J gene TRBJ2-7, with 13 bases lining up with TRBD2. This CDR3 comprises 17 residues. J was trimmed by 9 bases and V by 2 bases; bases with no gene match: 13. Germline V gene sequence: CDR1 SEHNR, CDR2 FQNEAQ (reference sequence). CDR3 in amino acids: CASSLQDRTSGSEVQYF. The DNA for the CDR3 is TGTGCCAGCAGCTTACAAGATAGGACTAGCGGGAGTGAGGTGCAGTACTTC.

The chain uses TRBV28 and TRBJ2-4, with TRBD1 matching over 9 bases. Losses at the gene ends were 8 bases for V and 9 bases for J; bases not matched to a gene: 11. In germline, CDR1 is MDHEN, CDR2 SYDVKM. The CDR3 contains 14 residues. The CDR3 sequence: CASGLDRGLSIQYF. The CDR3 DNA reads TGTGCCAGCGGCTTGGACAGGGGTCTTAGCATTCAGTACTTC.